This T cell receptor beta chain is drawn from a study of cytomegalovirus exposure and HLA in healthy donors. General study points: An Asian-associated ancestry cluster reportedly showed fewer N-insertions than the approximately 660-donor mean in a later analysis. Trimming of TCR beta V- and J-genes showed a link, identified in a later analysis, to a missense DCLRE1C variant. A later analysis, which compared TCR beta chains of equal frequency, found the HLA-associated ones more clonally expanded.

Healthy bone marrow donors made up the donors. The CDR3 spans 15 residues. The germline gives CDR1 LNHDA, CDR2 SQIVND (reference sequence). V lost 5 bases and J lost 5, with 18 bases in between. Use of 60 Vbeta and 13 Jbeta primers characterized the PCR. The table came from immunoSEQ multiplex PCR; TCRdb's copy has only in-frame clones and leaves some out. The sample carries 84,000 or so clones, 62% recorded once. This clone was seen once. Its antigen remains unidentified. This clonotype was sampled from a woman aged 30 to 39 in good health and CMV-seropositive. Sequenced sample: PBMCs. J is TRBJ2-5 and V is TRBV19; possibly TRBD1 for D (7 bases). This CDR3 reads CASSVRPQGRETQYF. In DNA form, the CDR3 reads TGTGCCAGTAGTGTACGTCCACAGGGGAGGGAGACCCAGTACTTC. Using reference TRBV19 and TRBJ2-5 for the parts outside the CDR3, the full variable domain is DGGITQSPKYLFRKEGQNVTLSCEQNLNHDAMYWYRQDPGQGLRLIYYSQIVNDFQKGDIAEGYSVSREKKESFPLTVTSAQKNPTAFYLCASSVRPQGRETQYFGPGTRLLVL.